This T cell receptor (beta chain) was observed in a study of spatial heterogeneity in lung cancer. The overall study: Detection of beta-chain sequences consistently exceeded that of alpha-chain sequences. The study's findings and limits: How many expanded intratumoral alpha and beta TCRs were present tracked the tumor mutation count, which was a count of nonsynonymous mutations.

There are many counts of this clonotype. Its antigen is unidentified. CDR3 length equals 15 residues. J lost 0 bases, V lost 5 bases, and 3 bases had no gene match. From germline, CDR1 is SNHLY and CDR2 FYNNEI. Time point reported: sample taken at primary tumor resection. From the 5' RACE reads, TCRdb called clonotypes with MiXCR, one entry per CDR3 protein. Found here are about 17,000 distinct CDR3 sequences, approximately 6.3% of them singletons; the top ten hold 6.8%. This material consisted of lung tumor tissue, taken at surgery. This sequence joins TRBV2 and TRBJ2-2, with TRBD1 matching 7 bases. The receptor was isolated from a male donor with early-stage non-small cell lung cancer. The CDR3 DNA sequence: TGTGCCAGCAGTCGACAGGGCCCGAACACCGGGGAGCTGTTTTTT. This translates into CASSRQGPNTGELFF.